A single T cell receptor (beta chain) is shown here with its context. Other DNA sequences in the sample encode the same CDR3. The germline V gene encodes CDR1 KGHSH and CDR2 LQKENI. Trimming took 3 bases from V and 1 from J, leaving 5 bases between them. The CDR3 totals 13 residues. The data were taken from a study of shared clonotypes between healthy human individuals. At a deep level, the assay was run. The protocol was immunoSEQ multiplex PCR, while the TCRdb copy is restricted to in-frame clones and leaves out a portion. Among 1.5 million to 1.9 million clones listed, roughly 98% were seen once. The donors, all of them Caucasian adults, lived in Nashville, Tennessee.

This chain links TRBV18 with TRBJ2-3; D is undetermined. This clonotype originated in a young man in good health. The specimen was naive CD4+ T cells sorted from blood. As for subset: CD45RA+ positively selected. This CDR3 is CASSPSGTDTQYF. CDR3 sequence (DNA): TGTGCCAGCTCACCGAGCGGCACAGATACGCAGTATTTT.